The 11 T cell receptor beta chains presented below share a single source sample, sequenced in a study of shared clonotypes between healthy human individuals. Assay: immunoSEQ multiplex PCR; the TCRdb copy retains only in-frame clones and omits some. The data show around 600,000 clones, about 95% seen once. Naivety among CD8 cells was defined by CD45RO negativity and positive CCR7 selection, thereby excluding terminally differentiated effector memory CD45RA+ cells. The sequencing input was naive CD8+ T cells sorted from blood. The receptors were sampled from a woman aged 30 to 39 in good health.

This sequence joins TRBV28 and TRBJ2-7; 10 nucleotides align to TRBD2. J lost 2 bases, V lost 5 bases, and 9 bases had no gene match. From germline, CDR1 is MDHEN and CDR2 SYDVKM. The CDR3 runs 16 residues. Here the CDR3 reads CASSVPPSGGTYEQYF. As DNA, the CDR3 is TGTGCCAGCAGTGTCCCCCCTAGCGGGGGTACCTACGAGCAGTACTTC.

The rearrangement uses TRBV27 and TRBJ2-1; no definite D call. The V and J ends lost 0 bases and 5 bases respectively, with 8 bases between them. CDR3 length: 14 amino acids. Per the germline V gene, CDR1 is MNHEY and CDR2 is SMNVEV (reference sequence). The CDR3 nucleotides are TGTGCCAGCAGTTTATCCGCCGTGGACAATGAGCAGTTCTTC. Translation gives CASSLSAVDNEQFF.

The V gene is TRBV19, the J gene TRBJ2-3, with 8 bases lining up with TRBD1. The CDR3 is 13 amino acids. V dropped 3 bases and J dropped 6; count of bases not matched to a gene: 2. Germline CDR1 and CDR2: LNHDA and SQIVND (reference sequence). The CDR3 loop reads CASSMGDRDTQYF. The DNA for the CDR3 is TGTGCCAGTAGTATGGGGGACAGGGATACGCAGTATTTT.

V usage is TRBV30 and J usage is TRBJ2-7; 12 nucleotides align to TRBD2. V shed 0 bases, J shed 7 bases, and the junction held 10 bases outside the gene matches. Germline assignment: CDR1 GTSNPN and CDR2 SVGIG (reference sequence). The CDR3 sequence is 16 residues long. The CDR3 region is CAWSVGLAGRRKEQYF. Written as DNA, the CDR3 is TGTGCCTGGAGTGTAGGACTAGCGGGGAGGCGTAAAGAGCAGTACTTC.

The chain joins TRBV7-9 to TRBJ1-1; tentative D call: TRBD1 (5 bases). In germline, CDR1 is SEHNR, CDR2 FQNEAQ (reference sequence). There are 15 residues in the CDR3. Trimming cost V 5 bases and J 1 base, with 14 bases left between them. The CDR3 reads CASSLMRGTNTEAFF. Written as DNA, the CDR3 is TGTGCCAGCAGCCTGATGCGGGGGACGAACACTGAAGCTTTCTTT. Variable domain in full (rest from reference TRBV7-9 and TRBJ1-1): DTGVSQNPRHKITKRGQNVTFRCDPISEHNRLYWYRQTLGQGPEFLTYFQNEAQLEKSRLLSDRFSAERPKGSFSTLEIQRTEQGDSAMYLCASSLMRGTNTEAFFGQGTRLTVV.

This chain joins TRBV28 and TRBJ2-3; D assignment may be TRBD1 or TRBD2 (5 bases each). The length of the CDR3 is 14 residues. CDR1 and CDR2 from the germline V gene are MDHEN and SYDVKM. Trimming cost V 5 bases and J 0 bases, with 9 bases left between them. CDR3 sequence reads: CASSPRDSTDTQYF. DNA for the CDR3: TGTGCCAGCAGTCCGAGGGACAGCACAGATACGCAGTATTTT.

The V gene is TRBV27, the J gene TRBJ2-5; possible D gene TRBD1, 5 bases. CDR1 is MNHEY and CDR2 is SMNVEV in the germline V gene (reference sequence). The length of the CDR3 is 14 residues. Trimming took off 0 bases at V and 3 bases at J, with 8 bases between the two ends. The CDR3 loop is CASSLSSREETQYF. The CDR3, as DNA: TGTGCCAGCAGTTTATCGAGCAGGGAAGAGACCCAGTACTTC.

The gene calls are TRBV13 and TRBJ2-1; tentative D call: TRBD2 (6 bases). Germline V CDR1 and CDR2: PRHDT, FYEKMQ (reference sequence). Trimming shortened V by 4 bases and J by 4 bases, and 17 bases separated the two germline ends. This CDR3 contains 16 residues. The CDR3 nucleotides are TGTGCCAGCAGCTATGGGGGACGCGGGAATTACAATGAGCAGTTCTTC. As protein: CASSYGGRGNYNEQFF. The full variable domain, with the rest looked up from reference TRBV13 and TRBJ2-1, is AAGVIQSPRHLIKEKRETATLKCYPIPRHDTVYWYQQGPGQDPQFLISFYEKMQSDKGSIPDRFSAQQFSDYHSELNMSSLELGDSALYFCASSYGGRGNYNEQFFGPGTRLTVL.

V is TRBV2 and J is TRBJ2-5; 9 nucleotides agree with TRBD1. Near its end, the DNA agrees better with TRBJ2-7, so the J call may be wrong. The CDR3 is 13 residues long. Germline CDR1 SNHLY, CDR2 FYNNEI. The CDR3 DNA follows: TGTGCCAGCAGGGACAGGGGCCCCTACGAGCAGTACTTC. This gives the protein CASRDRGPYEQYF.

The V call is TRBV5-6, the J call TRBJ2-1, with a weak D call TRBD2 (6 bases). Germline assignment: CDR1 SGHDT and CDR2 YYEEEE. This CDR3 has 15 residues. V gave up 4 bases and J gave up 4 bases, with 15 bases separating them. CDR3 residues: CASSLGRSVYNEQFF. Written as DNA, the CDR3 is TGTGCCAGCAGCCTGGGGAGGAGTGTGTACAATGAGCAGTTCTTC.

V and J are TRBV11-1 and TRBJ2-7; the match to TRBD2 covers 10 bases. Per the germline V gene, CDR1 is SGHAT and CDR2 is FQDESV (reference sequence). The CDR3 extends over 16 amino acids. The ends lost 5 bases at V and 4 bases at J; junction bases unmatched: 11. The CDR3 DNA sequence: TGTGCCAGCAGCATCCCTCCTAGCGGGAGTTTATACGAGCAGTACTTC. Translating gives CASSIPPSGSLYEQYF. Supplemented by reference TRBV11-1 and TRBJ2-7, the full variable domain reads EAEVAQSPRYKITEKSQAVAFWCDPISGHATLYWYRQILGQGPELLVQFQDESVVDDSQLPKDRFSAERLKGVDSTLKIQPAELGDSAMYLCASSIPPSGSLYEQYFGPGTRLTVT.